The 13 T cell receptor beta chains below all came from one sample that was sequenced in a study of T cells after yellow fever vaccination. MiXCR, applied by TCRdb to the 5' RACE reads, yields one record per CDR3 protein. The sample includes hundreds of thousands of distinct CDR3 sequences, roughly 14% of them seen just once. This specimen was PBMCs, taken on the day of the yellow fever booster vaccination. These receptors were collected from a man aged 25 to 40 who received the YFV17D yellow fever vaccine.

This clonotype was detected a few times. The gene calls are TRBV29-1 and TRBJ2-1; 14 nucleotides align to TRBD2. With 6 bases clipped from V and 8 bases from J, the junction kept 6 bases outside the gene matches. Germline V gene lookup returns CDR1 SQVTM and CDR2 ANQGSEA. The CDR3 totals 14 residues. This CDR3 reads CSVGTSGSWYEQFF. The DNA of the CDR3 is TGCAGCGTCGGGACTAGCGGGAGCTGGTATGAGCAGTTCTTC.

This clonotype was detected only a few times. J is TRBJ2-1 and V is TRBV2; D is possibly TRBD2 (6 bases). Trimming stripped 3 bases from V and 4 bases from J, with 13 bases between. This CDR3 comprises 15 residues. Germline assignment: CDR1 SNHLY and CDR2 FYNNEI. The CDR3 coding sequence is TGTGCCAGCAGTGATCTAGCGAGATCTTACAATGAGCAGTTCTTC. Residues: CASSDLARSYNEQFF.

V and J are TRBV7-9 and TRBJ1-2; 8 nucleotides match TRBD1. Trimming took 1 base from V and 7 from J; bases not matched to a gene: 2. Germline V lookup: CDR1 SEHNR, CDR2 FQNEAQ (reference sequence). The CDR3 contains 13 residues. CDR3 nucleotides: TGTGCCAGCAGCTTAGGACAGGGGTTTGGCTACACCTTC. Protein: CASSLGQGFGYTF.

CDR3 nucleotides: TGTGCCAGCAGTGAAAGTGCCTATACGCAGTATTTT. Translated, it gives CASSESAYTQYF. The V call is TRBV2, the J call TRBJ2-3; unclear D gene. The germline V and J ends were trimmed by 2 bases and 7 bases, with 7 bases remaining between them. The CDR3 is 12 amino acids. Germline V gives CDR1 SNHLY, CDR2 FYNNEI.

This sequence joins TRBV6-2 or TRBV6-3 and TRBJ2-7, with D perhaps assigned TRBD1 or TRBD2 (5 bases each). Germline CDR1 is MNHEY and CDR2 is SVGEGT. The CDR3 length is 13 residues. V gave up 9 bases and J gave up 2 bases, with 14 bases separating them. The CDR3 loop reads CASSHGTTYEQYF. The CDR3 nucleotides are TGTGCCAGTTCCCACGGGACCACCTACGAGCAGTACTTC.

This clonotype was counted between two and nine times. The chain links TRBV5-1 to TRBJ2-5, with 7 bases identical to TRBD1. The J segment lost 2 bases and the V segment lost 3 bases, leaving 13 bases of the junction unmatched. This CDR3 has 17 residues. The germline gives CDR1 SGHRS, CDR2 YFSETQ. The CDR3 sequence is CASSSSGQVYLQETQYF. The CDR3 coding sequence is TGCGCCAGCAGCTCCTCAGGACAGGTATACTTACAAGAGACCCAGTACTTC.

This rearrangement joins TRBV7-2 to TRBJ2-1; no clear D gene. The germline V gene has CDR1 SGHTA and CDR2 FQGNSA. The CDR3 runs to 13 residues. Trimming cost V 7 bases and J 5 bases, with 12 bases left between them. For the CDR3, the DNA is TGTGCCAGCAAACTCGGAAGCCACAATGAGCAGTTCTTC. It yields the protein CASKLGSHNEQFF.

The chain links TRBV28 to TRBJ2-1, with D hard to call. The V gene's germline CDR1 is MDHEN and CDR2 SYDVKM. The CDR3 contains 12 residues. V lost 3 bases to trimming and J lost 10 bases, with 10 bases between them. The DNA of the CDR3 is TGTGCCAGCAGTTTGGCAAACCTAGAGCAGTTCTTC. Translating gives CASSLANLEQFF.

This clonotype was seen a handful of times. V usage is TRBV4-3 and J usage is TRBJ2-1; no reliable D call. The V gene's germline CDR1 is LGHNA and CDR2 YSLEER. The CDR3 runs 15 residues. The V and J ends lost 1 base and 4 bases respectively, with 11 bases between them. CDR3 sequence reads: CASSQVHGPYNEQFF. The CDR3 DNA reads TGCGCCAGCAGCCAAGTCCATGGCCCTTACAATGAGCAGTTCTTC.

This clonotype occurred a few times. Here the CDR3 reads CASTSWGLTFGETQYF. DNA of the CDR3: TGTGCCAGCACCTCCTGGGGACTAACCTTCGGGGAGACCCAGTACTTC. V gene TRBV7-2 combines with J gene TRBJ2-5; TRBD2 aligns across 7 bases. The CDR3 covers 16 residues. CDR1 SGHTA and CDR2 FQGNSA come from the germline V gene. Germline trimming cut 7 bases from V and 5 bases from J; bases unmatched to any gene: 16.

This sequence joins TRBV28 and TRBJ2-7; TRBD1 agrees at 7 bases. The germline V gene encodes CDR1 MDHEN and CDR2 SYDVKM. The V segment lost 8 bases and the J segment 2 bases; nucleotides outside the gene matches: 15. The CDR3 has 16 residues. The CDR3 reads CASLRDSNIGAYEQYF. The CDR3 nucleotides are TGTGCCAGCCTACGGGACAGCAACATCGGGGCCTACGAGCAGTACTTC.

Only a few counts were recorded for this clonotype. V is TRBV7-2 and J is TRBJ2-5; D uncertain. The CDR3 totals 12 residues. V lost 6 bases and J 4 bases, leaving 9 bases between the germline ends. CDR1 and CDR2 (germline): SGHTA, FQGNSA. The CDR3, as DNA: TGTGCCAGCAGTGAGCATAGAGAGACCCAGTACTTC. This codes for CASSEHRETQYF.

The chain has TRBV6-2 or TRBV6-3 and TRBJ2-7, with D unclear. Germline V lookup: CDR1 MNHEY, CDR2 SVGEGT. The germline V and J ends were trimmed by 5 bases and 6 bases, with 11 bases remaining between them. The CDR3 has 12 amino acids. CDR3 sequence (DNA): TGTGCCAGCAGTCAACGAGGACCCGAGCAGTACTTC. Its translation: CASSQRGPEQYF.